These T cell receptor beta chains were read from a single sample in a study of T cell responses to AZD1222 COVID-19 vaccine. Repertoires were generated with immunoSEQ multiplex PCR, while TCRdb's copy carries only in-frame clones and drops some. This table holds about 160,000 clones, around 93% found once. This sample comprised peripheral blood, obtained on day 0 of AZD1222 vaccination. The receptors originated from an adult in good health. Each CDR3 is given with its conserved first and last residue. Fields, in order: V gene, CDR3 protein.

TRBV6-1 | CASSEARGTEQFF
TRBV7-9 | CASSPRGENTEAFF
TRBV12-3/TRBV12-4 | CASGLLNTEAFF
TRBV6-5 | CASSYYHDLAKNIQYF
TRBV30 | CAWSVRGRETFF
TRBV10-3 | CASSLAGPTDTQYF
TRBV7-3 | CASSLLGTTSYNEQFF
TRBV3-1/TRBV3-2 | CASSLASGVGYTF
TRBV10-3 | CAISEPARLAGYNEQFF
TRBV28 | CASSPGLANPLSNEQFF
TRBV6-5 | CASRTDRTYEQYF
TRBV19 | CASSSSRNQPQHF
TRBV20-1 | CRPNGGHGYTF
TRBV4-3 | CASSQDRWASDTEAFF
TRBV18 | CASSPNTGNLGYGYTF
TRBV6-5 | CASSYGAGSTEAFF
TRBV12-3/TRBV12-4 | CASSFVPAKLFF
TRBV24-1 | CATSDRAATGINNEQFF
TRBV30 | CAWGKDREHEQYF